This T cell receptor beta chain was captured by sequencing in a study of glioma-infiltrating T cells after dendritic cell vaccination. Study overall: Patients had newly diagnosed or recurrent glioblastoma and received dendritic cell vaccines.

Generated by immunoSEQ multiplex PCR, the TCRdb table keeps only in-frame clones and is missing some. The sample shows tens of thousands of clones, 90% of them seen only once. No glioblastoma patient carried an isocitrate dehydrogenase mutation. V lost 7 bases and J lost 2, with 12 bases in between. This CDR3 has 14 residues. Germline V gene sequence: CDR1 SNHLY, CDR2 FYNNEI. The chain couples TRBV2 to TRBJ2-1; the D gene is possibly TRBD1 (7 bases). This receptor was taken from a human donor with glioblastoma. This specimen consisted of blood, obtained before dendritic cell vaccination. The CDR3 spells CASNPGGPYNEQFF. CDR3 DNA sequence: TGTGCCAGCAACCCAGGGGGGCCCTACAATGAGCAGTTCTTC.